Sequencing of this T cell receptor (beta chain) was carried out in a study of Ad26.COV2.S vaccination and SARS-CoV-2 variants. The length of the CDR3 is 14 residues. Losses at the gene ends were 5 bases for V and 3 bases for J; bases not matched to a gene: 3. CDR1 and CDR2 (germline): SEHNR, FQNEAQ (reference sequence). Method: immunoSEQ multiplex PCR; TCRdb's copy keeps in-frame clones and lacks some. Of some 180,000 clones detected, 70% to 90% appear once; the ten largest clones hold over 4.5%. The receptor was isolated from a human donor who had recovered from COVID-19. The rearrangement uses TRBV7-9 and TRBJ2-3, with 9 bases fitting TRBD1. Source: peripheral blood, taken after recovery from COVID-19. For the CDR3, the DNA is TGTGCCAGCAGCCAACAGGGGGCGACAGATACGCAGTATTTT. Encoded protein: CASSQQGATDTQYF.